What follows is one T cell receptor (beta chain) and its context. This sample was included in a study of identical twins. TCRdb reprocessed the 5' RACE reads with MiXCR, giving one entry per CDR3 protein. The top ten hold around 0.3% of the sample, which has about 1.7 million distinct CDR3 sequences, around 29% seen once. Sequencing was performed on cord blood. This sequence originates from a newborn girl in good health.

This chain's CDR3 is CASSWRQQETQYF. In DNA, the CDR3 is TGTGCCAGCAGTTGGAGACAGCAAGAGACCCAGTACTTC. This rearrangement joins TRBV12-3 or TRBV12-4 to TRBJ2-5; possibly TRBD1 for D (5 bases). Trimming took off 4 bases at V and 2 bases at J, with 8 bases between the two ends. The CDR3 runs to 13 residues.